This TCR beta chain was profiled in a study of radiation and T cells in renal cell carcinoma. On the study more broadly: Nephrectomy followed 15 Gy stereotactic body radiation by 4 weeks.

Study observations and caveats: Pretreatment tumor biopsies were lacking, so baseline clonotypes are unknown.

Described time point: blood 2 weeks post-SBRT. Treatment given: 15 Gy SBRT to primary tumor, nephrectomy 4 weeks later. Radiation-treated patients gave blood at baseline, week 2 and week 4. This clone has only a few counts. Its antigen remains unknown. The sample contains more than one DNA sequence encoding this CDR3. Measured with immunoSEQ multiplex PCR; TCRdb has only the in-frame clones, and not every one. The sample gives some 120,000 clones, 75% to 90% of which show up once; around 1.8% is in the top ten. Trimming removed 6 bases at V and 0 bases at J, with 9 bases between. Germline CDR1 KGHSH, CDR2 LQKENI. This CDR3 comprises 14 residues.

The specimen comprised blood, sampled from a patient whose treatment included radiotherapy and nephrectomy. This receptor was taken from a woman in her sixties or seventies with renal cell carcinoma. The rearrangement joins TRBV18 to TRBJ1-5; unclear D gene. The CDR3 sequence: CASSLEHSNQPQHF. The CDR3 DNA follows: TGTGCCAGCTCCCTCGAACATAGCAATCAGCCCCAGCATTTT.